The 8 T cell receptor beta chains reported below all come from one sample, sequenced in a study of T cells in localized non-small cell lung cancer. Only in-frame clones appear in the TCRdb table, and some are missing; sequencing was by immunoSEQ multiplex PCR. The sample includes 25,000 to 30,000 clones, over 80% of them seen just once. This material consisted of peripheral blood, taken before any cancer treatment. These receptor sequences come from a male donor aged 60 or older with stage I lung adenocarcinoma.

The gene calls are TRBV19 and TRBJ1-4; D gene ambiguous. Germline V gives CDR1 LNHDA, CDR2 SQIVND (reference sequence). Trimming left V 8 bases short and J 0 bases short, with 10 bases between. This CDR3 has 14 amino acids. The CDR3 loop is CASRSLATNEKLFF. The CDR3 coding sequence is TGTGCCAGTCGGTCCCTTGCAACTAATGAAAAACTGTTTTTT.

This clone was counted a single time. The chain links TRBV11-2 to TRBJ2-7; 7 positions match TRBD1. V lost 5 bases and J lost 13; bases outside the gene matches: 11. Germline V gene lookup returns CDR1 SGHAT and CDR2 FQNNGV. This CDR3 region has 12 residues. For the CDR3, the DNA is TGTGCCAGCAGCACCCACAGGGGAAGGGTTTACTTC. Protein sequence: CASSTHRGRVYF. The variable domain in full, with the rest retrieved from reference TRBV11-2 and TRBJ2-7, is EAGVAQSPRYKIIEKRQSVAFWCNPISGHATLYWYQQILGQGPKLLIQFQNNGVVDDSQLPKDRFSAERLKGVDSTLKIQPAKLEDSAVYLCASSTHRGRVYFGPGTRLTVT.

This chain uses TRBV18 with TRBJ1-5, with 9 bases matching TRBD1. The germline gives CDR1 KGHSH, CDR2 LQKENI. V lost 2 bases to trimming and J lost 5 bases; unmatched junction nucleotides: 10. CDR3 length: 17 amino acids. The CDR3 is CASSPTSPGQGDQPQHF. The CDR3 region has the DNA TGTGCCAGCTCACCAACATCGCCGGGACAGGGCGATCAGCCCCAGCATTTT.

V is TRBV19 and J is TRBJ1-5; D not resolved. CDR1 is LNHDA and CDR2 is SQIVND in the germline V gene (reference sequence). This CDR3 spans 11 amino acids. Trimming pared 8 bases from V and 5 bases from J, leaving 7 bases between. This CDR3 reads CASGVDQPQHF. In nucleotides, the CDR3 is TGTGCCAGTGGGGTAGATCAGCCCCAGCATTTT.

J is TRBJ1-6 and V is TRBV19; the D is unclear. V lost 5 bases and J lost 7, with 12 bases in between. Germline V gene data show CDR1 as LNHDA and CDR2 as SQIVND (reference sequence). This CDR3 contains 14 residues. This CDR3 reads CASSPNGRNSPLHF. The CDR3 DNA follows: TGTGCCAGTAGTCCCAATGGCCGCAATTCACCCCTCCACTTT.

J is TRBJ2-2 and V is TRBV5-6; no clear D. With 0 bases removed from V and 0 bases from J, the gap between germline ends came to 0 bases. CDR3 size: 13 residues. Germline loops: CDR1 SGHDT, CDR2 YYEEEE. The CDR3 loop is CASSLANTGELFF. The CDR3, as DNA: TGTGCCAGCAGCTTGGCGAACACCGGGGAGCTGTTTTTT.

The chain joins TRBV7-8 to TRBJ1-6; D unresolved. Germline CDR1 reads SGHVS; CDR2 reads FQNEAQ. V shed 10 bases and J shed 4 bases, with 14 bases lying between them. The CDR3 has 14 amino acids. The CDR3, as DNA: TGTGCCACTAGGCCGGGATTTTATAATTCACCCCTCCACTTT. Protein: CATRPGFYNSPLHF.

This chain links TRBV4-3 with TRBJ1-2, with 9 bases aligning to TRBD1. V gave up 3 bases and J gave up 5 bases; unmatched junction bases: 13. Per germline, CDR1 LGHNA and CDR2 YSLEER. The CDR3 runs 17 residues. For the CDR3, the DNA is TGCGCCAGCAGCCAGGAGGGACAGGGCCTTCGGAAGTATGGCTACACCTTC. Translating it yields CASSQEGQGLRKYGYTF.